Shown below are 26 T cell receptor beta chains from a single sample sequenced in a study of blood T cell repertoires in COVID-19. Using immunoSEQ multiplex PCR, the repertoire was profiled, and TCRdb retains in-frame clones only, with some absent. The sample contains 180,000 or so clones, around 83% of which appear only once. Sequenced input: peripheral blood. The receptors were sampled from a woman aged 55-75 years with acute or convalescent COVID-19.

The chain combines TRBV6-5 with TRBJ1-1; 10 nucleotides line up with TRBD1. The CDR3 contains 14 residues. Per the germline V gene, CDR1 is MNHEY and CDR2 is SVGAGI. V lost 2 bases to trimming and J lost 6 bases; unmatched junction nucleotides: 3. DNA of the CDR3: TGTGCCAGCAGTTACGGGGGACAGGGGTCTGAAGCTTTCTTT. Residues: CASSYGGQGSEAFF.

CDR3 sequence: CAWSIGARGSPLHF. In nucleotides, the CDR3 is TGTGCCTGGAGTATTGGGGCGCGGGGTTCACCCCTCCACTTT. This chain links TRBV30 with TRBJ1-6; tentative D call: TRBD1 (5 bases). Germline CDR1 and CDR2: GTSNPN and SVGIG (reference sequence). Trimming took off 2 bases at V and 9 bases at J, with 14 bases between the two ends. This CDR3 region has 14 residues. Drawing the rest from reference TRBV30 and TRBJ1-6, the complete variable domain is SQTIHQWPATLVQPVGSPLSLECTVEGTSNPNLYWYRQAAGRGLQLLFYSVGIGQISSEVPQNLSASRPQDRQFILSSKKLLLSDSGFYLCAWSIGARGSPLHFGNGTRLTVT.

The chain combines TRBV6-5 with TRBJ1-2; D unclear. The V end lost 0 bases, the J end lost 8 bases, and 10 bases lay between the germline ends. Per germline, CDR1 MNHEY and CDR2 SVGAGI. CDR3 length: 13 amino acids. CDR3 bases: TGTGCCAGCAGTTACTCGGGAAGGGAGGGCTACACCTTC. This gives the protein CASSYSGREGYTF.

The CDR3 loop reads CSASPTVNTEAFF. The CDR3, as DNA: TGCAGTGCTAGTCCGACAGTGAACACTGAAGCTTTCTTT. V is TRBV20-1 and J is TRBJ1-1; maybe TRBD1 (5 bases). This CDR3 has 13 residues. The germline gives CDR1 DFQATT, CDR2 SNEGSKA (reference sequence). V lost 3 bases and J 0 bases, leaving 8 bases between the germline ends.

This chain uses TRBV10-3 with TRBJ2-4; 8 bases are a match to TRBD2. V lost 10 bases, J lost 4 bases, and 12 bases stayed unmatched. Looked up from germline, CDR1 is ENHRY and CDR2 is SYGVKD. The CDR3 has 15 residues. The CDR3 DNA sequence: TGTGCCACCTACGGGACTAGTGTGGGAAAAAACATTCAGTACTTC. Its translation is CATYGTSVGKNIQYF.

The genes are TRBV19 and TRBJ2-3, with TRBD2 matching over 9 bases. The CDR3 contains 14 residues. Trimming removed 8 bases from V and 3 bases from J; junction bases left unmatched: 6. CDR1 LNHDA and CDR2 SQIVND come from the germline V gene (reference sequence). The DNA for the CDR3 is TGTGCCAGTCGCGGACTAGCGTTTACAGATACGCAGTATTTT. Protein sequence: CASRGLAFTDTQYF.

The chain employs TRBV16 and TRBJ1-5; D remains unclear. This CDR3 is 14 amino acids long. The V gene's germline CDR1 is KGHSY and CDR2 FQNENV. The V gene lost 0 bases and the J gene lost 4 bases, with 7 bases spanning the gap. CDR3 nucleotides: TGTGCCAGCAGCCAATCGTGGAGGAATCAGCCCCAGCATTTT. Translated, it gives CASSQSWRNQPQHF.

The table lists this clone with a count of one. The J gene is TRBJ2-3, the V gene TRBV2; possibly TRBD2 for D (7 bases). Per germline, CDR1 SNHLY and CDR2 FYNNEI. The V and J ends lost 1 base and 5 bases respectively, with 13 bases between them. This CDR3 has 15 amino acids. The CDR3 loop reads CASSEGQGGGDTQYF. The CDR3 nucleotides read TGTGCCAGCAGTGAAGGTCAGGGAGGGGGAGATACGCAGTATTTT. Looking up the rest from reference TRBV2 and TRBJ2-3 gives the full variable domain: EPEVTQTPSHQVTQMGQEVILRCVPISNHLYFYWYRQILGQKVEFLVSFYNNEISEKSEIFDDQFSVERPDGSNFTLKIRSTKLEDSAMYFCASSEGQGGGDTQYFGPGTRLTVL.

The chain combines TRBV7-9 with TRBJ2-1; tentative D call: TRBD2 (6 bases). Germline V CDR1 and CDR2: SEHNR, FQNEAQ (reference sequence). This CDR3 comprises 14 residues. V was trimmed by 7 bases and J by 6 bases, leaving 16 bases between them. The CDR3 DNA sequence: TGTGCCAGCACTGAGACTAGTTCATCCAATGAGCAGTTCTTC. Its protein product is CASTETSSSNEQFF.

This clone was seen once. CDR3 sequence reads: CASSPRQANTGELFF. In DNA form, the CDR3 reads TGTGCCAGCAGCCCACGACAGGCGAACACCGGGGAGCTGTTTTTT. The rearrangement links TRBV9 to TRBJ2-2; a weak D match, TRBD1 (6 bases). Per germline, CDR1 SGDLS and CDR2 YYNGEE. Trimming cost V 4 bases and J 0 bases, with 10 bases left between them. This CDR3 comprises 15 residues. The full variable domain, completed using reference TRBV9 and TRBJ2-2, is DSGVTQTPKHLITATGQRVTLRCSPRSGDLSVYWYQQSLDQGLQFLIQYYNGEERAKGNILERFSAQQFPDLHSELNLSSLELGDSALYFCASSPRQANTGELFFGEGSRLTVL.

V usage is TRBV5-1 and J usage is TRBJ2-1; 7 bases align to TRBD2. Unmatched junction bases numbered 3, after V lost 7 bases and J lost 8 bases. Germline V gene lookup returns CDR1 SGHRS and CDR2 YFSETQ. The CDR3 contains 11 residues. The DNA for the CDR3 is TGCGCCAGCCAGGGACTATATGAGCAGTTCTTC. Its translation is CASQGLYEQFF.

The chain is built from TRBV9 and TRBJ2-5; 8 bases are shared with TRBD1. The germline CDR1 and CDR2 sequences are SGDLS and YYNGEE. The V segment lost 3 bases and the J segment 4 bases; nucleotides outside the gene matches: 5. The CDR3 is made up of 14 amino acids. CDR3 protein: CASSARQGRETQYF. The CDR3 DNA sequence: TGTGCCAGCAGCGCAAGACAGGGGCGAGAGACCCAGTACTTC.

The genes are TRBV29-1 and TRBJ1-2; D not certain. Germline lookup yields CDR1 SQVTM and CDR2 ANQGSEA. The CDR3 extends over 11 amino acids. The V end was cut by 0 bases, the J end by 7 bases, with 6 bases between. This chain's CDR3 is CSVEDRGGYTF. CDR3 nucleotide sequence: TGCAGCGTTGAAGATCGGGGTGGCTACACCTTC.

The chain couples TRBV27 to TRBJ1-4, with D tentatively TRBD1 (6 bases). This CDR3 spans 18 amino acids. Germline CDR1 and CDR2: MNHEY and SMNVEV (reference sequence). V was clipped by 4 bases and J by 0 bases, with 18 bases between them. The chain's CDR3 is CASSSQTGTLATNEKLFF. CDR3 DNA sequence: TGTGCCAGCAGTTCCCAGACAGGAACCCTTGCAACTAATGAAAAACTGTTTTTT.

The V call is TRBV25-1, the J call TRBJ2-3; tentatively, D is TRBD2 (6 bases). V was trimmed by 4 bases and J by 5 bases, leaving 13 bases between them. CDR1 MGHDK and CDR2 SYGVNS come from the germline V gene. CDR3 length: 14 residues. CDR3 loop: CASSVGGTGDTQYF. For the CDR3, the DNA is TGTGCCAGCAGTGTTGGCGGGACTGGAGATACGCAGTATTTT.

The CDR3 bases are TGTGCCAGTAGTCTCTCAGGGGAGAATTCACCCCTCCACTTT. Its protein is CASSLSGENSPLHF. The chain is built from TRBV19 and TRBJ1-6; weak D call: TRBD1 (6 bases). Trimming took off 5 bases at V and 7 bases at J, with 12 bases between the two ends. The length of the CDR3 is 14 residues. Germline lookup yields CDR1 LNHDA and CDR2 SQIVND (reference sequence).

The V and J genes are TRBV2 and TRBJ2-1; TRBD2 matches at 7 bases. The CDR3 covers 14 residues. Germline V gives CDR1 SNHLY, CDR2 FYNNEI. Unmatched junction bases numbered 9, after V lost 6 bases and J lost 7 bases. The CDR3 loop is CASSGGTWENEQFF. As DNA, the CDR3 is TGTGCCAGCAGCGGGGGGACGTGGGAAAATGAGCAGTTCTTC.

A single count supports this clone. The V gene is TRBV5-1, the J gene TRBJ2-7; 13 nucleotides align to TRBD2. CDR1 and CDR2 (germline): SGHRS, YFSETQ. V lost 0 bases to trimming and J lost 7 bases; unmatched junction nucleotides: 7. The CDR3 has 16 residues. CDR3 amino acids: CASSLGWTSGSFEQYV. For the CDR3, the DNA is TGCGCCAGCAGCTTGGGATGGACTAGCGGGAGTTTTGAGCAGTACGTC.

The gene calls are TRBV10-1 and TRBJ2-3, with 15 bases that match TRBD2. The germline V gene has CDR1 WNHNN and CDR2 SYGVQD (reference sequence). V was pared by 3 bases and J by 4 bases, with 5 bases of the junction left unmatched. This CDR3 is built from 17 residues. The CDR3 DNA follows: TGCGCCAGCAGTGAAAGGACTAGCGGGAGGGCCGCAGATACGCAGTATTTT. Protein product: CASSERTSGRAADTQYF.

V and J are TRBV3-1 (or the pseudogene TRBV3-2) and TRBJ2-5, with 12 bases lining up with TRBD2. Germline lookup yields CDR1 LGHDT and CDR2 YNNKEL (reference sequence). V shed 4 bases and J 4 bases; nucleotides not matched to a gene: 1. The length of the CDR3 is 14 residues. The CDR3 nucleotides are TGTGCCAGCAGCCCGGGACTAGCGGGAGAGACCCAGTACTTC. It encodes CASSPGLAGETQYF.

This clone was seen a single time. Written as DNA, the CDR3 is TGTGCCAGCAGCTGGGGACAGGGCCCCTACAATGAGCAGTTCTTC. Translating gives CASSWGQGPYNEQFF. The rearrangement joins TRBV7-2 to TRBJ2-1; 9 bases agree with TRBD1. The CDR3 length is 15 residues. The germline CDR1 and CDR2 sequences are SGHTA and FQGNSA. The V and J ends lost 4 bases and 2 bases, in that order; junction bases with no gene match: 3.

The chain employs TRBV3-1 (or the pseudogene TRBV3-2) and TRBJ1-2; 10 positions match TRBD1. Looked up from germline, CDR1 is LGHDT and CDR2 is YNNKEL (reference sequence). V lost 4 bases, J lost 6 bases, and 2 bases stayed unmatched. The CDR3 sequence is 13 residues long. CDR3 DNA: TGTGCCAGCAGCCCGGGGACAGGGGATGGCTACACCTTC. It specifies CASSPGTGDGYTF.

The chain links TRBV11-3 to TRBJ2-3; 11 nucleotides agree with TRBD1. The length of the CDR3 is 17 residues. Germline CDR1 is SGHNT and CDR2 is YENEEA. The V and J ends lost 3 bases and 0 bases, in that order; junction bases with no gene match: 5. The CDR3 reads CASSFRDRGSSTDTQYF. DNA of the CDR3: TGTGCCAGCAGCTTTCGGGACAGGGGGAGTAGCACAGATACGCAGTATTTT.

The rearrangement uses TRBV6-5 and TRBJ1-1; no firm D call. V gave up 7 bases and J gave up 0 bases, with 9 bases separating them. The germline gives CDR1 MNHEY, CDR2 SVGAGI. CDR3 length: 13 residues. CDR3 region: CASTSTLNTEAFF. The CDR3 DNA is TGTGCCAGCACCTCGACACTGAACACTGAAGCTTTCTTT.

This rearrangement joins TRBV5-1 to TRBJ2-5; TRBD2 matches at 7 bases. The CDR3 contains 15 residues. V gave up 3 bases and J gave up 2 bases; unmatched junction bases: 7. Germline assignment: CDR1 SGHRS and CDR2 YFSETQ. The CDR3 sequence is CASSYLAGSQETQYF. DNA for the CDR3: TGCGCCAGCAGCTACTTAGCGGGTTCACAAGAGACCCAGTACTTC.

The V gene is TRBV4-1, the J gene TRBJ2-3, with D possibly TRBD2 on 5 matching bases. Germline CDR1 is MGHRA and CDR2 is YSYEKL. The CDR3 runs 16 residues. V was pared by 0 bases and J by 1 base, with 11 bases between. For the CDR3, the DNA is TGCGCCAGCAGCCAAGATCCCGGGATCGGCACAGATACGCAGTATTTT. Amino acid sequence: CASSQDPGIGTDTQYF.